What follows describes a single TCR beta chain. What it binds is unknown. RNA transcripts provided the template for amplifying TCR beta CDR3 regions. The first round was an RT-PCR with HTBI primers, and the second round was a multiplex PCR. TCRdb redid the calling of the multiplex PCR reads with MiXCR, one entry per CDR3 protein. Of nearly 400,000 distinct CDR3 sequences in the sample, approximately 16% are singletons; the top ten hold roughly 1.5%. Deletions cut 1 base from V and 4 bases from J, with 22 bases between. The CDR3 loop spans 18 amino acids. The germline CDR1 and CDR2 sequences are MGHDK and SYGVNS. This entry belongs to a study of Graves' ophthalmopathy and Graves' hyperthyroidism. Study outcomes and limitations: A 13-signature model separated ophthalmopathy from stable hyperthyroidism, reaching about 88% sensitivity and almost 82% specificity cross-validated.

The source of this sequence is a woman between 18 and 30 years old with Graves' ophthalmopathy. Sequencing used peripheral blood. The V and J genes are TRBV25-1 and TRBJ2-5; the D gene could be TRBD1 or TRBD2 (6 bases each). CDR3 coding DNA: TGTGCCAGCAGTGAATCTTTTGGGGCGACGGGGGCGAGAGAGACCCAGTACTTC. Protein product: CASSESFGATGARETQYF.